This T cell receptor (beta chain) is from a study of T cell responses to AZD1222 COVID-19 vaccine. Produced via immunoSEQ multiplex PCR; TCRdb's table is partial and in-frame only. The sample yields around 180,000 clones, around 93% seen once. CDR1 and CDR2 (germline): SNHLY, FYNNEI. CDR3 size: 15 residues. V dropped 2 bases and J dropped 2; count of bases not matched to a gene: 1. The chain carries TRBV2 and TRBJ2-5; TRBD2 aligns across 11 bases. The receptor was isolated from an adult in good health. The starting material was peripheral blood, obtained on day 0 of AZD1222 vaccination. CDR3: CASSERLAGQETQYF. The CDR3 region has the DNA TGTGCCAGCAGTGAAAGACTAGCGGGACAAGAGACCCAGTACTTC.